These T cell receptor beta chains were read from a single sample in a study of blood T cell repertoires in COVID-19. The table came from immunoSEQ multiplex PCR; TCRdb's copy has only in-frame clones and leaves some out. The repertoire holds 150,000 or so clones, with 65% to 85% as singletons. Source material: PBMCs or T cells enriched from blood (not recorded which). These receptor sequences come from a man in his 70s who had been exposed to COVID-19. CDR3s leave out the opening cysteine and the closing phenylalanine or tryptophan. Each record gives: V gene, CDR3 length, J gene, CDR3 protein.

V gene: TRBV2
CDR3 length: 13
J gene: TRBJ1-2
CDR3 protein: ASRRSTGANYGYT

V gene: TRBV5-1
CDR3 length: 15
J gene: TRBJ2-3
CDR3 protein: ASSPPTSGDSTDTQY

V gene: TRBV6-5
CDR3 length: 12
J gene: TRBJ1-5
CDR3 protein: ASSLDSRNQPQH

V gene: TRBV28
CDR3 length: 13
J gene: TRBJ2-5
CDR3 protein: ASGGAGGIRETQY

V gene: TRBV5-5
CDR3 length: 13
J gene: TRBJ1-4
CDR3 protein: ASSWGGQENEKLF

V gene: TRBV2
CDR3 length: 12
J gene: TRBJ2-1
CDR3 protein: ASGTSGSYNEQF

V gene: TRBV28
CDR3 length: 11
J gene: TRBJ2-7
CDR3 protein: ASSPSLPYEQY

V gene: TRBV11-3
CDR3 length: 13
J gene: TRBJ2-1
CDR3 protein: ASSLVGGENNEQF

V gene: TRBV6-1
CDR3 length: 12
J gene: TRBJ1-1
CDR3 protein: ASSERDRVWGAF

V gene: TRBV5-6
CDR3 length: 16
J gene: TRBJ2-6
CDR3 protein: ASSTGDRGWTGANVLT

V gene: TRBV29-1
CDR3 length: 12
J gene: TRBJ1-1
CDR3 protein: SVVTGTVNTEAF

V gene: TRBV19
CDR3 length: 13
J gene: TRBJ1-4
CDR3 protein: ASSIGGRESEKLF

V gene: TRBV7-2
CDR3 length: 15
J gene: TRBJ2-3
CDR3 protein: ASSSNPSGRGADTQY

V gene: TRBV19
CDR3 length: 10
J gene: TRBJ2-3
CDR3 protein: ASSLSTDTQY

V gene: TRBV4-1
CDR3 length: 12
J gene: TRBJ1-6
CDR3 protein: ASSWDTANSPLH

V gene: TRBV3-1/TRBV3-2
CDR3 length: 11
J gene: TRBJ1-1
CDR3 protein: ASSQDSQGEAF

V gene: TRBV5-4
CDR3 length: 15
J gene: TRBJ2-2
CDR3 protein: ASSLGAGRANTGELF

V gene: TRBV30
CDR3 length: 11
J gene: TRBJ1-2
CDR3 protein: AWSAQQASGYT

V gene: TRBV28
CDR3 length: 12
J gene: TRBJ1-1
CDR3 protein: ASSSRDRPTEAF

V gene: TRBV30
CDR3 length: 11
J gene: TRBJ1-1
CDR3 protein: AWTGQPNTEAF

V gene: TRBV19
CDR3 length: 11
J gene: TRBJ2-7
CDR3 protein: ASSVLQGTEQY

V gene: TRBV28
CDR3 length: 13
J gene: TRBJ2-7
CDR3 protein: ASSSIGTGSYEQY

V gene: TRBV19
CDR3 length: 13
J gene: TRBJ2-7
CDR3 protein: ASSGADRSSYEQY

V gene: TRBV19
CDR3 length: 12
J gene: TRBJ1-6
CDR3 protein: ASNLGTSNSPLH

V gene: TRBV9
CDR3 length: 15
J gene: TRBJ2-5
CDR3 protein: ASSVGLTSGGEETQY

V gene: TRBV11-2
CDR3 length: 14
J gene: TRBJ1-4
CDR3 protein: ASSPISGRVNEKLF

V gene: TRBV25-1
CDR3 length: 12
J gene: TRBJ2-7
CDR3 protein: ASSEIGFPYEQY

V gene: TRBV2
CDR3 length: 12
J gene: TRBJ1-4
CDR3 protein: ASRDRRSNEKLF

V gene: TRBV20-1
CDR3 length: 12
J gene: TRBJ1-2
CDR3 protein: SASLRGRGSGYT

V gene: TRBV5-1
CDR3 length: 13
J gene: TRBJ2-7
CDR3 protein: ASSLVTGWAPEQY

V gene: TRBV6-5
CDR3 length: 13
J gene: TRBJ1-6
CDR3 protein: ASRFSGLANSPLH

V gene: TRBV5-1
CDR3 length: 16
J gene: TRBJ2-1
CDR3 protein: ASSLIKASGHTYNEQF

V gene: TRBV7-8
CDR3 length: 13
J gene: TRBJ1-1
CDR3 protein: ASSLGGRAGTEAF

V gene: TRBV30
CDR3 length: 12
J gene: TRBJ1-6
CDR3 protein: ALTPGQGYSPLH

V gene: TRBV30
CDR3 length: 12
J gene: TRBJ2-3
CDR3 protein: ACTSGGAGDTQY

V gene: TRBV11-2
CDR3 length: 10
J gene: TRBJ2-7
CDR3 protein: ASSLGTVTQY

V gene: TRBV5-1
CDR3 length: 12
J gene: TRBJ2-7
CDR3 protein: ASSFGRGRPEQY

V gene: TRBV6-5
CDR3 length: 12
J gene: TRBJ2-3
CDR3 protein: ASSPGQDTDTQY

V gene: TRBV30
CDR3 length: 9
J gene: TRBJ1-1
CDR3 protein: AWSEESEAF

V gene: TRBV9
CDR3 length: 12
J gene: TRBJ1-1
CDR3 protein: ASSVGTRDTEAF

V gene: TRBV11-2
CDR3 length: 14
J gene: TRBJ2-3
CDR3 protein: ASSSLTSGSPDTQY

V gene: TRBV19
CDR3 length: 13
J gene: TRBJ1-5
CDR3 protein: ASRAGGNYNQPQH

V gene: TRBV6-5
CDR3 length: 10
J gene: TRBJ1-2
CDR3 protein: ASSYQGRGYT